The rows below give T cell receptor beta chains drawn from one sample of a study of blood T cell repertoires in COVID-19. TCRdb keeps only in-frame clones here, not all; method: immunoSEQ multiplex PCR. The data show roughly 700,000 clones, 70% to 90% seen once. Sequenced: peripheral blood. The receptors come from a woman between 18 and 30 years old with acute or convalescent COVID-19. The CDR3 runs from the conserved cysteine through the conserved F or W. Each record gives: CDR3 length, V gene, D gene, clone size, J gene, CDR3 protein, CDR3 DNA. D genes are given only for firm matches. Clone size, where shown, is once, few, many, or a class for clones that have expanded.

>13|TRBV3-1/TRBV3-2|-|-|TRBJ1-1
CASRVQGNTEAFF
TGTGCCAGCAGGGTCCAGGGAAACACTGAAGCTTTCTTT
>17|TRBV4-1|TRBD2|-|TRBJ2-1
CASSQVPSGSSYNEQFF
TGCGCCAGCAGCCAAGTCCCTAGCGGGAGCTCCTACAATGAGCAGTTCTTC
>16|TRBV5-1|-|-|TRBJ1-2
CASSLEPRKGDYGYTF
TGCGCCAGCAGCTTGGAACCCAGAAAGGGGGACTATGGCTACACCTTC
>14|TRBV2|-|-|TRBJ1-3
CASSEARSGNTIYF
TGTGCCAGCAGTGAAGCGAGATCTGGAAACACCATATATTTT
>13|TRBV19|-|-|TRBJ2-7
CASSIGTTYEQYF
TGTGCCAGTAGTATCGGGACAACCTACGAGCAGTACTTC
>13|TRBV2|-|-|TRBJ1-3
CASSGGPGNTIYF
TGTGCCAGCAGCGGGGGACCTGGAAACACCATATATTTT
>14|TRBV7-2|-|-|TRBJ1-2
CASSLAGTFYGYTF
TGTGCCAGCAGCTTAGCCGGTACTTTCTATGGCTACACCTTC
>14|TRBV6-2/TRBV6-3|TRBD1|-|TRBJ1-5
CASSGGQAAQPQHF
TGTGCCAGCAGCGGGGGACAGGCGGCTCAGCCCCAGCATTTT
>13|TRBV7-9|-|-|TRBJ2-7
CASSQGGSYEQYF
TGTGCCAGCAGCCAGGGGGGTTCCTACGAGCAGTACTTC
>10|TRBV7-2|-|few|TRBJ1-2
CASSGFGYTF
TGTGCCAGCAGCGGCTTTGGCTACACCTTC
>15|TRBV9|TRBD1|-|TRBJ1-6
CASSAGTGDNSPLHF
TGTGCCAGCAGCGCAGGGACAGGAGACAATTCACCCCTCCACTTT
>17|TRBV7-2|-|once|TRBJ2-7
CASSLRKGLRPSYEQYF
TGTGCCAGCAGCTTACGGAAGGGACTCCGCCCGTCCTACGAGCAGTACTTC
>15|TRBV19|TRBD1|once|TRBJ1-6
CASSLGQVKNSPLHF
TGTGCCAGTAGCCTCGGACAGGTGAAAAATTCACCCCTCCACTTT
>16|TRBV9|-|-|TRBJ1-1
CASSVERTVTNTEAFF
TGTGCCAGCAGCGTAGAAAGGACAGTTACGAACACTGAAGCTTTCTTT
>14|TRBV9|-|-|TRBJ2-1
CASSVGRGAHEQFF
TGTGCCAGCAGCGTAGGTCGGGGGGCTCATGAGCAGTTCTTC
>16|TRBV6-2/TRBV6-3|-|-|TRBJ2-7
CASSYRPTPDGHEQYF
TGTGCCAGCAGTTATCGACCGACTCCCGACGGCCACGAGCAGTACTTC
>15|TRBV6-5|TRBD1|-|TRBJ2-5
CASRGEQGARETQYF
TGTGCCAGCAGGGGGGAACAGGGGGCGCGGGAGACCCAGTACTTC
>14|TRBV28|TRBD1|-|TRBJ1-2
CASSWAVTGRGYTF
TGTGCCAGCAGTTGGGCCGTGACAGGGCGAGGCTACACCTTC
>13|TRBV9|-|-|TRBJ1-3
CASSDSSGNTIYF
TGTGCCAGCAGTGACAGCTCTGGAAACACCATATATTTT
>17|TRBV5-1|TRBD1|-|TRBJ1-6
CASSLEFAAGGNSPLHF
TGCGCCAGCAGCTTGGAATTTGCGGCAGGGGGTAATTCACCCCTCCACTTT
>18|TRBV19|-|few|TRBJ2-1
CASSLAGPGLPPYNEQFF
TGTGCCAGTAGTCTGGCGGGACCGGGACTCCCGCCCTACAATGAGCAGTTCTTC
>16|TRBV11-2|TRBD1|-|TRBJ2-2
CASSSPGQGRPGELFF
TGTGCCAGCAGCTCCCCGGGACAGGGTCGCCCCGGGGAGCTGTTTTTT
>16|TRBV5-6|TRBD1|-|TRBJ1-2
CASSLAGGQGAYGYTF
TGTGCCAGCAGCTTGGCAGGGGGACAGGGGGCCTATGGCTACACCTTC
>12|TRBV5-6|-|-|TRBJ2-7
CASSQTGYEQYF
TGTGCCAGCAGCCAGACAGGTTACGAGCAGTACTTC
>18|TRBV7-2|TRBD1|-|TRBJ1-1
CASSLFVRTGGQNTEAFF
TGTGCCAGCAGCTTATTTGTGAGGACAGGGGGCCAGAACACTGAAGCTTTCTTT
>15|TRBV3-1/TRBV3-2|TRBD1|-|TRBJ1-4
CASSQVGTGGEKLFF
TGTGCCAGCAGCCAAGTAGGGACAGGGGGTGAAAAACTGTTTTTT
>13|TRBV5-6|-|-|TRBJ1-1
CASSPGDLTEAFF
TGTGCCAGCAGCCCAGGGGACCTCACTGAAGCTTTCTTT
>14|TRBV11-2|-|-|TRBJ2-7
CASSFTDSNYEQYF
TGTGCCAGCAGCTTTACTGACAGTAACTACGAGCAGTACTTC
>12|TRBV9|-|-|TRBJ2-1
CASSVLAGEQFF
TGTGCCAGCAGCGTACTTGCGGGGGAGCAGTTCTTC
>14|TRBV11-2|-|once|TRBJ2-2
CASNLGRNTGELFF
TGTGCCAGCAACCTTGGCAGGAACACCGGGGAGCTGTTTTTT
>14|TRBV19|TRBD1|-|TRBJ2-2
CASSRQGGAGELFF
TGTGCCAGTAGTCGACAGGGTGGGGCCGGGGAGCTGTTTTTT
>14|TRBV19|TRBD1|-|TRBJ1-2
CASRKPGQIISYTF
TGTGCCAGTAGGAAACCGGGACAGATAATTAGCTACACCTTC
>12|TRBV6-5|-|-|TRBJ2-7
CASSRLNYEQYF
TGTGCCAGCTCCCGACTCAACTACGAGCAGTACTTC
>15|TRBV27|TRBD2|-|TRBJ2-3
CASNPLAGGKDTQYF
TGTGCCAGCAATCCGCTAGCGGGGGGCAAGGATACGCAGTATTTT
>14|TRBV29-1|-|few|TRBJ1-3
CSVPAGGSGNTIYF
TGCAGCGTCCCGGCCGGGGGCTCTGGAAACACCATATATTTT
>16|TRBV18|-|few|TRBJ1-2
CASSSPGQSANYGYTF
TGTGCCAGCTCATCCCCTGGACAGTCAGCTAACTATGGCTACACCTTC
>14|TRBV29-1|-|-|TRBJ1-1
CSVEDRGKSPEAFF
TGCAGCGTTGAAGATAGGGGAAAATCTCCTGAAGCTTTCTTT
>13|TRBV27|TRBD2|once|TRBJ2-1
CASSLTGGHEQFF
TGTGCCAGCAGTTTAACGGGGGGACATGAGCAGTTCTTC
>16|TRBV7-2|-|-|TRBJ1-5
CASSPEGINSNQPQHF
TGTGCCAGCAGCCCGGAGGGGATTAATAGCAATCAGCCCCAGCATTTT
>15|TRBV4-1|-|-|TRBJ1-5
CASSQVGQRNQPQHF
TGCGCCAGCAGCCAAGTGGGACAACGCAATCAGCCCCAGCATTTT
>16|TRBV6-5|-|-|TRBJ1-1
CASSYSPRSGETEAFF
TGTGCCAGCAGTTACTCACCGAGGAGTGGTGAGACTGAAGCTTTCTTT
>15|TRBV6-5|TRBD2|-|TRBJ2-1
CASSYSSGRYNEQFF
TGTGCCAGCAGTTACTCTAGCGGGAGGTACAATGAGCAGTTCTTC
>17|TRBV5-4|-|-|TRBJ1-4
CASSPTGPGRGNEKLFF
TGTGCCAGCAGCCCGACCGGACCGGGCCGGGGGAATGAAAAACTGTTTTTT
>14|TRBV28|TRBD2|-|TRBJ2-1
CASSESGERDEQFF
TGTGCCAGCAGTGAGAGCGGGGAACGGGATGAGCAGTTCTTC
>15|TRBV19|-|few|TRBJ1-3
CASSSPQNSGNTIYF
TGTGCCAGTAGTAGCCCTCAGAACTCTGGAAACACCATATATTTT
>14|TRBV5-1|-|-|TRBJ2-5
CASIAPGPGETQYF
TGCGCCAGCATTGCCCCGGGTCCTGGGGAGACCCAGTACTTC
>15|TRBV5-1|TRBD1|-|TRBJ1-2
CASSPDRDFSRGYTF
TGCGCCAGCAGCCCGGACAGGGACTTCTCGAGAGGCTACACCTTC
>15|TRBV6-5|-|-|TRBJ1-4
CASSYSGAENEKLFF
TGTGCCAGCAGTTACTCAGGGGCTGAGAATGAAAAACTGTTTTTT
>15|TRBV7-9|TRBD1|-|TRBJ1-5
CASSDGRGGGQPQHF
TGTGCCAGCAGCGATGGTAGAGGGGGCGGTCAGCCCCAGCATTTT
>13|TRBV7-3|-|-|TRBJ2-3
CASSSNTGDTQYF
TGTGCCAGCAGCTCAAACACAGGAGATACGCAGTATTTT
>15|TRBV7-3|-|-|TRBJ2-3
CASSLSRSGDMEQYF
TGTGCCAGCAGCTTAAGTAGAAGTGGGGACATGGAGCAGTATTTT
>16|TRBV7-9|TRBD1|-|TRBJ1-2
CASSPTTGLIDYGYTF
TGTGCCAGCAGCCCGACGACAGGGCTTATTGACTATGGCTACACCTTC
>14|TRBV3-1/TRBV3-2|-|-|TRBJ1-1
CASSHPSSTAEAFF
TGTGCCAGCAGCCACCCCTCTTCCACGGCTGAAGCTTTCTTT
>13|TRBV4-2|-|-|TRBJ2-7
CASSQLDGEAQYF
TGTGCCAGCAGCCAATTGGACGGGGAGGCGCAGTACTTC
>13|TRBV5-1|-|-|TRBJ2-2
CASTWTVPGELFF
TGCGCCAGCACCTGGACAGTTCCCGGGGAGCTGTTTTTT
>15|TRBV6-4|TRBD1|once|TRBJ1-4
CASSETTGPNEKLFF
TGTGCCAGCAGTGAAACGACAGGGCCAAATGAAAAACTGTTTTTT
>14|TRBV29-1|-|-|TRBJ2-3
CSVEDSGSTDTQYF
TGCAGCGTTGAAGATTCAGGGAGCACAGATACGCAGTATTTT